This T cell receptor (beta chain) was documented in a study of blood T cell repertoires in COVID-19. Study summary: T cells, B-cell-depleted T cells, or PBMCs supplied cDNA or gDNA.

The repertoire was sequenced with immunoSEQ multiplex PCR; TCRdb's copy has only in-frame clones and lacks some. The profile shows some 340,000 clones, about 85% of them singletons. Germline V gene data show CDR1 as LNHDA and CDR2 as SQIVND (reference sequence). The CDR3 has 16 residues. Trimming stripped 3 bases from V and 0 bases from J, with 14 bases between. The sample holds one count of this clone. Sequences were obtained from peripheral blood. This receptor was identified in a woman between 18 and 29 years old with acute or convalescent COVID-19. V gene TRBV19 combines with J gene TRBJ1-1; a weak D match, TRBD1 (5 bases). The CDR3 sequence is CASSIGGPSMNTEAFF. In DNA, the CDR3 is TGTGCCAGTAGTATCGGGGGACCTTCAATGAACACTGAAGCTTTCTTT.